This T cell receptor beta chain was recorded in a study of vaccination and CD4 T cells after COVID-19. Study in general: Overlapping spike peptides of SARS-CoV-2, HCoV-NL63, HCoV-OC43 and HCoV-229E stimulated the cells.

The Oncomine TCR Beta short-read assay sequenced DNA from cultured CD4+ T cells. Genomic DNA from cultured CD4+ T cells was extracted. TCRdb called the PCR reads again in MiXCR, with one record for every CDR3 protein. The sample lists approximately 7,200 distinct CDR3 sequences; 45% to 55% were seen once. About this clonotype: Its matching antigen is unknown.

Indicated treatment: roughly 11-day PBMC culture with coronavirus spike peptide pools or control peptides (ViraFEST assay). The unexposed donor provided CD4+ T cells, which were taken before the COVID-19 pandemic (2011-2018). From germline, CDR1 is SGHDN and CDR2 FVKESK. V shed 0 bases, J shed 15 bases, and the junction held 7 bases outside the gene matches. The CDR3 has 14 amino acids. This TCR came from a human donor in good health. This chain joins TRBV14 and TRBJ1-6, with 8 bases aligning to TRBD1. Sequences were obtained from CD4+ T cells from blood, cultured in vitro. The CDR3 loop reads CASSQDGTGQRLHF. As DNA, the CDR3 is TGTGCCAGCAGCCAAGATGGGACAGGCCAGCGCCTCCACTTT.